One and the same sample provided the 12 T cell receptor beta chains below, sequenced in a study of T cell changes during pregnancy in multiple sclerosis. TCRdb keeps only in-frame clones here, not all; method: immunoSEQ multiplex PCR. The sample lists about 100,000 clones, about 90% occurring once. This specimen was peripheral blood, taken after pregnancy. The origin of the receptors is a female donor with multiple sclerosis, enrolled in a pregnancy study.

The chain is built from TRBV29-1 and TRBJ2-2; TRBD2 agrees at 12 bases. Germline lookup yields CDR1 SQVTM and CDR2 ANQGSEA. This CDR3 spans 22 amino acids. Unmatched junction bases numbered 22, after V lost 3 bases and J lost 2 bases. CDR3 in DNA: TGCAGCGTTGATATACTAGCGGGAGGAATTTCTAACCCGATACGAAACACCGGGGAGCTGTTTTTT. Its protein is CSVDILAGGISNPIRNTGELFF.

The CDR3 DNA follows: TGTGCCAGCAGCCACGGACAGGGAGATAATTCACCCCTCCACTTT. Protein product: CASSHGQGDNSPLHF. The chain employs TRBV13 and TRBJ1-6; 8 bases match TRBD1. The trim removed 5 bases at V and 5 bases at J, leaving 5 bases unmatched. Germline-derived CDR1 and CDR2 are PRHDT and FYEKMQ (reference sequence). The CDR3 sequence is 15 residues long.

This clone was picked up many times. The V gene is TRBV9, the J gene TRBJ1-4; a possible D gene is TRBD1 (5 bases). Trimming pared 7 bases from V and 8 bases from J, leaving 15 bases between. This CDR3 has 13 residues. CDR1 is SGDLS, CDR2 YYNGEE, per germline. The CDR3: CASGGDRVEKLFF. The CDR3 DNA sequence: TGTGCCAGCGGAGGGGATCGGGTGGAAAAACTGTTTTTT.

The chain couples TRBV29-1 to TRBJ2-1; tentatively, D is TRBD1 (6 bases). V was cut by 5 bases and J by 6 bases, with 11 bases left in between. The germline V gene encodes CDR1 SQVTM and CDR2 ANQGSEA. The CDR3 is made up of 12 amino acids. The CDR3 sequence: CSVHRVANEQFF. The CDR3 region has the DNA TGCAGCGTTCACAGGGTTGCCAATGAGCAGTTCTTC.

The chain links TRBV19 to TRBJ2-2; D might be TRBD2 (5 bases). The length of the CDR3 is 17 residues. Per the germline V gene, CDR1 is LNHDA and CDR2 is SQIVND (reference sequence). Trimming cost V 0 bases and J 7 bases, with 18 bases left between them. The CDR3 DNA sequence: TGTGCCAGTAGTATAGATTTACGAGGGCGGGTAAGCGGGGAGCTGTTTTTT. Encoded protein: CASSIDLRGRVSGELFF.

The chain has TRBV29-1 and TRBJ2-4; possible D gene TRBD1, 6 bases. Germline CDR1 and CDR2: SQVTM and ANQGSEA. V lost 5 bases and J lost 0, with 11 bases in between. The CDR3 is 14 residues long. The CDR3 loop is CSVRDKLAKNIQYF. The CDR3 coding sequence is TGCAGCGTTCGGGACAAACTAGCCAAAAACATTCAGTACTTC.

V is TRBV7-3 and J is TRBJ1-1; no firm D call. V was cut by 2 bases and J by 7 bases, with 17 bases left in between. Germline V gene lookup returns CDR1 SGHTA and CDR2 FQGTGA. CDR3 length: 15 residues. CDR3 region: CASSLLGQVRDEAFF. The CDR3 DNA reads TGTGCCAGCAGCTTACTTGGGCAGGTGAGGGATGAAGCTTTCTTT.

The chain is built from TRBV4-1 and TRBJ1-2, with a possible D match to TRBD1 (6 bases). The CDR3 consists of 15 residues. Germline V gene lookup returns CDR1 MGHRA and CDR2 YSYEKL. V lost 3 bases to trimming and J lost 0 bases, with 11 bases between them. CDR3 nucleotide sequence: TGCGCCAGCAGCCATGCAGGGGTCACTAACTATGGCTACACCTTC. Protein: CASSHAGVTNYGYTF.

V is TRBV19 and J is TRBJ1-5; D not resolved. This CDR3 spans 15 amino acids. Germline CDR1 reads LNHDA; CDR2 reads SQIVND (reference sequence). Trimming shortened V by 4 bases and J by 6 bases, and 16 bases separated the two germline ends. CDR3 in amino acids: CASSTLTLEAQPQHF. The CDR3 DNA is TGTGCCAGTAGTACTCTGACACTGGAGGCTCAGCCCCAGCATTTT.

This chain joins TRBV20-1 and TRBJ1-2; D is uncertain. The CDR3 runs to 11 residues. CDR1 and CDR2 from the germline V gene are DFQATT and SNEGSKA (reference sequence). V lost 3 bases, J lost 5 bases, and 7 bases lay in between. CDR3 loop: CSASALYGYTF. CDR3 coding DNA: TGCAGTGCTAGCGCGTTATATGGCTACACCTTC.

This clone was counted a few times. This CDR3 reads CASSFTQATEAFF. The DNA of the CDR3 is TGTGCCAGCAGTTTTACACAGGCTACTGAAGCTTTCTTT. This chain uses TRBV28 with TRBJ1-1; D is possibly TRBD1 (5 bases). V was cut by 3 bases and J by 5 bases, with 10 bases left in between. Germline CDR1 and CDR2: MDHEN and SYDVKM. The CDR3 length is 13 residues. The whole variable domain, remainder taken from reference TRBV28 and TRBJ1-1, is DVKVTQSSRYLVKRTGEKVFLECVQDMDHENMFWYRQDPGLGLRLIYFSYDVKMKEKGDIPEGYSVSREKKERFSLILESASTNQTSMYLCASSFTQATEAFFGQGTRLTVV.

The chain employs TRBV19 and TRBJ1-1; D possibly corresponds to TRBD1 (5 bases). Germline lookup yields CDR1 LNHDA and CDR2 SQIVND (reference sequence). With 7 bases removed from V and 10 bases from J, the gap between germline ends came to 19 bases. This CDR3 contains 13 residues. This CDR3 is CASKRGQGSIAFF. CDR3 nucleotide sequence: TGTGCCAGTAAGCGTGGGCAGGGCAGCATAGCTTTCTTT.